This T cell receptor beta chain is drawn from a study of identical twins. Regarding the study as a whole: Models underestimated out-of-frame TCR alpha sharing in monozygotic twins. Cross-sectional statistical analysis was relied on for the conclusions, without the same donors being followed.

Germline V gene sequence: CDR1 MDHEN, CDR2 SYDVKM. The V gene lost 6 bases and the J gene lost 7 bases, with 19 bases spanning the gap. CDR3 size: 15 residues. One entry per CDR3 protein, called by TCRdb with MiXCR from the 5' RACE reads. The sample contains fewer than 650,000 distinct CDR3 sequences, roughly 6.6% of which appear only once. This clonotype came up many times. The antigen remains undetermined. Only healthy Caucasians were included as donors. These data were likewise used in another study, on yellow fever vaccine responses in identical twins.

Sequences were obtained from PBMCs. This rearrangement joins TRBV28 to TRBJ1-3; D possibly corresponds to TRBD1 (6 bases). This TCR derives from a woman younger than 35 in good health. CDR3 DNA: TGTGCCAGCAGGGGGGGGACAATCTTGAGGAACACCATATATTTT. Protein: CASRGGTILRNTIYF.